This T cell receptor beta chain came from a study of OX40 agonist ivuxolimab in advanced cancers. Notes on the research overall: Ivuxolimab was a fully human IgG2 agonistic monoclonal antibody targeting the costimulatory receptor OX40 (CD134). Intravenous ivuxolimab was administered to patients every 2 weeks at six dose levels: 0.01, 0.1, 0.3, 1.5, 3 and 10 mg/kg. Of the roughly 51 patients in dose escalation, around 20 had hepatocellular carcinoma, approximately 15 had melanoma, 9 had renal cell carcinoma and 9 had head and neck cancer. A male proportion of around 81% and a mean age of approximately 60 years, ranging from roughly 20 to 80, were recorded for the dose-escalation cohort. Patients were allowed to have had prior anti-PD-1, anti-PD-L1 or anti-CTLA-4 therapy, and around two fifths of the dose-escalation patients had been treated with checkpoint inhibitors. Partial responses occurred in three dose-escalation patients, of whom one had hepatocellular carcinoma and two had cutaneous melanoma. The point of sequencing TCRbeta in the periphery was to test whether ivuxolimab changed TCR sequence diversity and drove clonal T-cell expansion. The paper reports the monotherapy dose-escalation portion (N of about 52 patients) of the phase I ivuxolimab trial.

Note on this clone: The antigen it binds to is not known. The sample holds no much larger clone one base away, and base qualities are not on file.

For sequencing of the TCRbeta CDR3 region, genomic DNA was extracted from the sorted cells. The immunoSEQ Assay was used for sequencing of TCRbeta CDR3 regions. The clones in this table, taken by TCRdb from immuneACCESS, are in-frame only. Not every clone is retained; where verified, under half of the shortfall comes from an unresolved V gene, and the cause of the rest is unknown. This sample gives tens of thousands of clones in total; 83% of them show up just once. The ten largest account for around 20% of the sample. CDR1 and CDR2, per the germline V gene (reference sequence), are LNHNV and YYDKDF. There are 16 amino acids in the CDR3, from cysteine to phenylalanine inclusive. Only CDR3 DNA is held: 48 bases, read in frame from base 1. V loses 3 bases, J loses 1 base, and the germline ends lie 15 bases apart. On the study overall, not on this receptor specifically: At doses of 0.1 to 3.0 mg/kg, clonal expansion of both CD4+ and CD8+ blood T cells was observed from baseline to week 6. After ivuxolimab, expanded clones were on average more numerous among CD8+ T cells than among CD4+ T cells. Low levels of normalized T-cell clonal expansion were also seen in some patients who did not respond. Partial responders in the 0.1-3.0 mg/kg groups had among the lowest normalized peripheral clonal expansion, especially among CD8+ T cells. The antigen specificity of the peripheral T cells that underwent clonal expansion was not determined.

Patients with autoimmune disease history or receiving systemic immunosuppression were excluded from the trial. Peripheral blood for TCR sequencing was drawn from every dose cohort at baseline, at cycle 4 day 1 and at cycle 7 day 1. The samples were drawn from a first-in-human, open-label, multicenter phase I dose-escalation trial of ivuxolimab. Adults with locally advanced or metastatic melanoma, renal cell, hepatocellular, or head and neck squamous cell carcinoma were enrolled in the trial. Before TCR sequencing, CD4+ T cells and CD8+ T cells were sorted from peripheral blood as separate populations.

This sample comprised CD4+ or CD8+ T cells sorted from blood, obtained in a trial of the OX40 agonist ivuxolimab. The receptor was isolated from an adult with an advanced solid tumor such as melanoma, head and neck, liver or kidney cancer. Here the chain combines TRBV15 and TRBJ1-2, with no reliable assignment of the D segment. Read as DNA, the sequence is TGTGCCACCAGCAGTGGCGAACCTCTTAGTAACTATGGCTACACCTTC. Protein translation: CATSSGEPLSNYGYTF.